The 32 T cell receptor beta chains reported below all come from one sample, sequenced in a study of brain T cells in children with intractable seizures. This table comes from immunoSEQ multiplex PCR, and its TCRdb copy is limited to in-frame clones, with some not included. The repertoire includes about 22,000 clones, approximately 94% of them detected once, and 5% to 7.5% sits in the top ten. This specimen consisted of peripheral blood, obtained at surgery. All receptors come from a boy under 18 with focal cortical dysplasia and intractable seizures.

Here the CDR3 reads CSASGIGGLTFEAFF. The CDR3 DNA sequence: TGCAGTGCTAGTGGAATAGGGGGACTAACTTTTGAAGCTTTCTTT. The rearrangement joins TRBV20-1 to TRBJ1-1; TRBD1 might be the D (6 bases). The CDR3 runs 15 residues. CDR1 and CDR2 (germline): DFQATT, SNEGSKA (reference sequence). V was pared by 3 bases and J by 7 bases, with 21 bases between.

The V and J genes are TRBV19 and TRBJ1-5, with D perhaps matching TRBD1 (6 bases). Germline assignment: CDR1 LNHDA and CDR2 SQIVND (reference sequence). The CDR3 spans 17 residues. The V end lost 3 bases, the J end lost 0 bases, and 15 bases lay between the germline ends. The CDR3 bases are TGTGCCAGTAGTATGCGCGGGACATCGTATAGCAATCAGCCCCAGCATTTT. Translation gives CASSMRGTSYSNQPQHF.

The CDR3 loop reads CASSLAGTVNTEAFF. Written as DNA, the CDR3 is TGTGCCAGCAGCTTAGCCGGGACAGTGAACACTGAAGCTTTCTTT. The chain employs TRBV7-9 and TRBJ1-1, with 7 bases fitting TRBD1. The germline CDR1 and CDR2 sequences are SEHNR and FQNEAQ (reference sequence). The CDR3 covers 15 residues. Trimming removed 0 bases from V and 0 bases from J; junction bases left unmatched: 1.

The genes are TRBV5-6 and TRBJ1-2, with D possibly matching TRBD1 (6 bases). Trimming pared 2 bases from V and 4 bases from J, leaving 9 bases between. CDR1 and CDR2 (germline): SGHDT, YYEEEE. This CDR3 contains 13 residues. The CDR3 sequence: CASSFRGTYGYTF. The CDR3 nucleotides read TGTGCCAGCAGCTTCAGGGGAACCTATGGCTACACCTTC. The whole variable domain, remainder taken from reference TRBV5-6 and TRBJ1-2, is DAGVTQSPTHLIKTRGQQVTLRCSPKSGHDTVSWYQQALGQGPQFIFQYYEEEERQRGNFPDRFSGHQFPNYSSELNVNALLLGDSALYLCASSFRGTYGYTFGSGTRLTVV.

J is TRBJ1-2 and V is TRBV2, with no clear D. This CDR3 spans 16 amino acids. Trimming removed 8 bases from V and 1 base from J, with 20 bases in between. Germline assignment: CDR1 SNHLY and CDR2 FYNNEI. CDR3 amino acids: CASRAGSGIRNYGYTF. CDR3 sequence (DNA): TGTGCCAGCCGGGCGGGGAGTGGGATTCGTAACTATGGCTACACCTTC.

The chain links TRBV2 to TRBJ2-5; 9 nucleotides align to TRBD2. The CDR3 is 14 amino acids. V gave up 7 bases and J gave up 3 bases; unmatched junction bases: 6. Per germline, CDR1 SNHLY and CDR2 FYNNEI. The chain's CDR3 is CASTGIAGEETQYF. Written as DNA, the CDR3 is TGTGCCAGCACAGGGATAGCGGGAGAAGAGACCCAGTACTTC.

The CDR3 sequence: CASSLGNEQFF. In DNA form, the CDR3 reads TGTGCCAGCAGCTTGGGGAATGAGCAGTTCTTC. The chain links TRBV7-9 to TRBJ2-1, with D hard to call. The CDR3 runs to 11 residues. V was trimmed by 3 bases and J by 7 bases, leaving 4 bases between them. The germline V gene has CDR1 SEHNR and CDR2 FQNEAQ (reference sequence).

This chain joins TRBV7-9 and TRBJ1-1; D may be TRBD1 (6 bases). The CDR3 contains 15 residues. Germline loops: CDR1 SEHNR, CDR2 FQNEAQ (reference sequence). V was trimmed by 1 base and J by 4 bases, leaving 13 bases between them. The CDR3, as DNA: TGTGCCAGCAGCTTAGGTTCACAGGGCCCCACTGAAGCTTTCTTT. This sequence encodes CASSLGSQGPTEAFF. The entire variable domain, with the rest obtained from reference TRBV7-9 and TRBJ1-1, is as follows: DTGVSQNPRHKITKRGQNVTFRCDPISEHNRLYWYRQTLGQGPEFLTYFQNEAQLEKSRLLSDRFSAERPKGSFSTLEIQRTEQGDSAMYLCASSLGSQGPTEAFFGQGTRLTVV.

The chain uses TRBV12-3 or TRBV12-4 and TRBJ1-2, with a tentative D call TRBD1 (6 bases). The CDR3 runs 13 residues. V was clipped by 5 bases and J by 4 bases, with 11 bases between them. The DNA of the CDR3 is TGTGCCAGCAGTACAGGGATAGGCTATGGCTACACCTTC. Translating gives CASSTGIGYGYTF.

As for this clone: This CDR3 is also generated by other DNA sequences in the sample. The V and J genes are TRBV5-1 and TRBJ1-2, with 9 bases aligning to TRBD1. J gave up 2 bases and V 1 base, and 0 bases lay outside the gene matches. Per germline, CDR1 SGHRS and CDR2 YFSETQ. The CDR3 loop spans 14 amino acids. Written as DNA, the CDR3 is TGCGCCAGCAGCTTGACAGGGGGCAACTATGGCTACACCTTC. It translates to CASSLTGGNYGYTF.

The chain combines TRBV14 with TRBJ2-7; D is uncertain. Germline V gene sequence: CDR1 SGHDN, CDR2 FVKESK. V shed 4 bases and J shed 7 bases, with 14 bases lying between them. The CDR3 has 13 residues. Here the CDR3 reads CASSLTTLGEQYF. As DNA, the CDR3 is TGTGCCAGCAGCCTCACGACTTTGGGAGAGCAGTACTTC.

V usage is TRBV5-4 and J usage is TRBJ1-1, with D unresolved. Germline V gene sequence: CDR1 SGHNT, CDR2 YYREEE (reference sequence). The CDR3 covers 14 residues. V gave up 3 bases and J gave up 4 bases, with 13 bases separating them. In DNA, the CDR3 is TGTGCCAGCAGCTCGGCCCTAGGGTTCACTGAAGCTTTCTTT. Amino acid sequence: CASSSALGFTEAFF.

The chain combines TRBV7-7 with TRBJ2-4, with 11 bases that match TRBD2. This CDR3 has 20 amino acids. Trimming removed 5 bases from V and 0 bases from J; junction bases left unmatched: 15. Looked up from germline, CDR1 is SSHAT and CDR2 is FNYEAQ (reference sequence). The CDR3 sequence is CASSTRLAGYPPLAKNIQYF. CDR3 sequence (DNA): TGTGCCAGCAGCACCAGACTAGCGGGATATCCACCCCTAGCCAAAAACATTCAGTACTTC.

V gene TRBV28 combines with J gene TRBJ2-1; 9 positions match TRBD2. V trimming: 6 bases; J trimming: 4 bases; junction bases outside the gene matches: 4. This CDR3 comprises 14 residues. From germline, CDR1 is MDHEN and CDR2 SYDVKM. The CDR3 sequence is CASSSSGRYNEQFF. The CDR3 region has the DNA TGTGCCAGCAGCTCGAGCGGGAGGTACAATGAGCAGTTCTTC.

The chain recombines TRBV4-1 with TRBJ2-7, with TRBD2 matching 7 bases. The CDR3 runs to 15 residues. Looked up from germline, CDR1 is MGHRA and CDR2 is YSYEKL. V trimming: 4 bases; J trimming: 6 bases; junction bases outside the gene matches: 12. The CDR3 sequence: CASSPTSPRLGEQYF. In DNA, the CDR3 is TGCGCCAGCAGCCCGACTAGCCCTCGCCTAGGCGAGCAGTACTTC.

The rearrangement links TRBV28 to TRBJ1-5; D is ambiguous. The CDR3 runs to 15 residues. V was trimmed by 3 bases and J by 2 bases, leaving 11 bases between them. CDR1 and CDR2 (germline): MDHEN, SYDVKM. In DNA form, the CDR3 reads TGTGCCAGCAGTTTTGCGAGGGTTGGCAATCAGCCCCAGCATTTT. Protein product: CASSFARVGNQPQHF.

This rearrangement joins TRBV13 to TRBJ1-5; D perhaps matches TRBD1 (5 bases). The CDR3 spans 14 residues. Germline V CDR1 and CDR2: PRHDT, FYEKMQ (reference sequence). V was trimmed by 3 bases and J by 0 bases, leaving 6 bases between them. The CDR3 protein is CASSFQGSNQPQHF. As DNA, the CDR3 is TGTGCCAGCAGCTTTCAGGGTAGCAATCAGCCCCAGCATTTT. The full variable domain, in which reference TRBV13 and TRBJ1-5 provide the parts outside the CDR3, is AAGVIQSPRHLIKEKRETATLKCYPIPRHDTVYWYQQGPGQDPQFLISFYEKMQSDKGSIPDRFSAQQFSDYHSELNMSSLELGDSALYFCASSFQGSNQPQHFGDGTRLSIL.

V usage is TRBV27 and J usage is TRBJ1-1; tentative D call: TRBD1 (5 bases). CDR1 and CDR2 from the germline V gene are MNHEY and SMNVEV (reference sequence). CDR3 length: 16 residues. The V gene lost 3 bases and the J gene lost 1 base, with 15 bases spanning the gap. The CDR3 loop reads CASSLVKGVKNTEAFF. In DNA form, the CDR3 reads TGTGCCAGCAGTTTGGTAAAAGGGGTGAAGAACACTGAAGCTTTCTTT.

The chain couples TRBV6-5 to TRBJ2-7, with D maybe TRBD2 (6 bases). From germline, CDR1 is MNHEY and CDR2 SVGAGI. The V end was cut by 5 bases, the J end by 6 bases, with 17 bases between. The CDR3 runs 14 residues. The CDR3 sequence is CASSKTSGGTEQYV. DNA for the CDR3: TGTGCCAGCAGTAAGACCTCCGGGGGTACCGAGCAGTACGTC.

This chain uses TRBV10-2 with TRBJ1-5; D is uncertain. Trimming removed 4 bases from V and 4 bases from J, with 14 bases in between. Germline lookup yields CDR1 WSHSY and CDR2 SAAADI. The CDR3 spans 15 residues. Here the CDR3 reads CASSAGLAGNQPQHF. The CDR3 nucleotides are TGCGCCAGCAGTGCCGGGCTGGCGGGTAATCAGCCCCAGCATTTT.

The J gene is TRBJ1-2, the V gene TRBV5-4, with a possible D match to TRBD1 (5 bases). Trimming removed 5 bases from V and 6 bases from J, with 20 bases in between. This CDR3 spans 15 amino acids. Germline V gives CDR1 SGHNT, CDR2 YYREEE (reference sequence). In nucleotides, the CDR3 is TGTGCCAGCAGATTTGAGGGGCGGGAGAGGCATGGCTACACCTTC. Translated, it gives CASRFEGRERHGYTF.

The J gene is TRBJ2-3, the V gene TRBV5-1; 7 bases map to TRBD2. The trim removed 5 bases at V and 3 bases at J, leaving 12 bases unmatched. CDR3 size: 16 residues. CDR1 is SGHRS, CDR2 YFSETQ, per germline. The CDR3 sequence is CASRRSGEGLTDTQYF. CDR3 DNA: TGCGCCAGCAGACGTTCGGGGGAGGGCCTGACAGATACGCAGTATTTT.

V usage is TRBV11-2 and J usage is TRBJ1-6; 9 bases map to TRBD1. Germline-derived CDR1 and CDR2 are SGHAT and FQNNGV. The ends lost 4 bases at V and 17 bases at J; junction bases unmatched: 9. This CDR3 contains 13 residues. CDR3 coding DNA: TGTGCCAGCAGCTCGGACAGGGGACAGCGGGTCCACTTT. The encoded protein is CASSSDRGQRVHF.

The J gene is TRBJ2-2, the V gene TRBV5-1; D might be TRBD2 (5 bases). The V and J ends lost 3 bases and 2 bases respectively, with 11 bases between them. The CDR3 spans 15 residues. Germline values: CDR1 SGHRS, CDR2 YFSETQ. This CDR3 is CASSSLADNTGELFF. CDR3 DNA: TGCGCCAGCAGCTCTCTAGCCGACAACACCGGGGAGCTGTTTTTT.

This rearrangement joins TRBV2 to TRBJ2-2; D is perhaps TRBD1 (6 bases). Germline V CDR1 and CDR2: SNHLY, FYNNEI. V was pared by 4 bases and J by 1 base, with 10 bases between. The CDR3 is made up of 15 amino acids. CDR3 coding DNA: TGTGCCAGCAGTGGGGGGACACAGAACACCGGGGAGCTGTTTTTT. Amino acids: CASSGGTQNTGELFF.

This chain uses TRBV3-1 (or the pseudogene TRBV3-2) with TRBJ2-2, with TRBD2 as a possible D gene (6 bases). Germline assignment: CDR1 LGHDT and CDR2 YNNKEL (reference sequence). The CDR3 loop spans 15 amino acids. The V gene lost 6 bases and the J gene lost 1 base, with 12 bases spanning the gap. The CDR3, as DNA: TGTGCCAGCAGTCCGTGGGAGGTGAACACCGGGGAGCTGTTTTTT. It codes for CASSPWEVNTGELFF.

The chain joins TRBV5-1 to TRBJ1-1; D may be TRBD1 (6 bases). Looked up from germline, CDR1 is SGHRS and CDR2 is YFSETQ. This CDR3 contains 16 residues. Trimming removed 2 bases from V and 4 bases from J, with 18 bases in between. The CDR3 DNA follows: TGCGCCAGCAGCTTAACGGCCCCGGGGGCTGGCACTGAAGCTTTCTTT. It encodes CASSLTAPGAGTEAFF.

The gene calls are TRBV20-1 and TRBJ1-6, with D hard to call. Germline V gene lookup returns CDR1 DFQATT and CDR2 SNEGSKA (reference sequence). This CDR3 has 18 amino acids. V was shortened by 3 bases and J by 0 bases, with 18 bases between the two germline ends. This CDR3 reads CSASPGWELGSYNSPLHF. The CDR3 nucleotides read TGCAGTGCTAGTCCCGGATGGGAACTCGGCTCCTATAATTCACCCCTCCACTTT.

J is TRBJ2-7 and V is TRBV7-9; perhaps TRBD1 as D (6 bases). The CDR3 totals 14 residues. The germline gives CDR1 SEHNR, CDR2 FQNEAQ (reference sequence). Trimming cost V 1 base and J 3 bases, with 10 bases left between them. CDR3 sequence reads: CASSLGQAYYEQYV. CDR3 sequence (DNA): TGTGCCAGCAGCTTAGGACAGGCCTACTACGAGCAGTACGTC.

CDR3 nucleotide sequence: TGTGCCAGCAGCTCCGGACAGGGAAACTATGGCTACACCTTC. Protein product: CASSSGQGNYGYTF. The rearrangement uses TRBV7-2 and TRBJ1-2, with 8 bases aligning to TRBD1. The CDR3 runs 14 residues. Per the germline V gene, CDR1 is SGHTA and CDR2 is FQGNSA. The trim removed 4 bases at V and 2 bases at J, leaving 3 bases unmatched.

The chain couples TRBV6-4 to TRBJ2-2; 11 nucleotides match TRBD1. The CDR3 loop spans 15 amino acids. Germline CDR1 and CDR2: MRHNA and SNTAGT. V trimming: 6 bases; J trimming: 3 bases; junction bases outside the gene matches: 3. In DNA form, the CDR3 reads TGTGCCAGCAGCTCGGGACAGGGGGACACCGGGGAGCTGTTTTTT. Its translation: CASSSGQGDTGELFF.

The gene calls are TRBV7-9 and TRBJ2-5; the match to TRBD1 covers 10 bases. The J segment lost 5 bases and the V segment lost 4 bases, leaving 7 bases of the junction unmatched. Germline V lookup: CDR1 SEHNR, CDR2 FQNEAQ (reference sequence). The CDR3 spans 15 residues. The DNA for the CDR3 is TGTGCCAGCAGCTCCGGGACAGGGGATGTGGAGACCCAGTACTTC. It yields the protein CASSSGTGDVETQYF.